These 24 T cell receptor beta chains were all obtained from the same sample, sequenced in a study of blood T cell repertoires in COVID-19. Assay used: immunoSEQ multiplex PCR; TCRdb lists only in-frame clones, some missing. The sample contains 120,000 or so clones, approximately 71% of which appear only once. The sequencing input was peripheral blood. The receptors shown here come from a woman between 65 and 79 years old with acute or convalescent COVID-19.

The chain couples TRBV5-1 to TRBJ2-7, with 7 bases lining up with TRBD2. CDR3 length: 16 residues. In germline, CDR1 is SGHRS, CDR2 YFSETQ. Trimming cost V 5 bases and J 4 bases; bases outside gene matches: 15. CDR3 DNA: TGCGCCAGCAGTCGGGCGGGCCGAGCGGGGAGATACGAGCAGTACTTC. This encodes CASSRAGRAGRYEQYF.

The rearrangement links TRBV3-1 (or the pseudogene TRBV3-2) to TRBJ2-7, with 13 bases lining up with TRBD2. The CDR3 runs 16 residues. The germline gives CDR1 LGHDT, CDR2 YNNKEL (reference sequence). Trimming removed 4 bases from V and 0 bases from J; junction bases left unmatched: 3. The CDR3 DNA sequence: TGTGCCAGCAGCCTTGGACTAGCGGGGGCCTCCTACGAGCAGTACTTC. As protein: CASSLGLAGASYEQYF.

This clone was detected a few times. The V gene is TRBV19, the J gene TRBJ1-1; 10 bases map to TRBD1. V dropped 7 bases and J dropped 6; count of bases not matched to a gene: 11. Germline V gene lookup returns CDR1 LNHDA and CDR2 SQIVND (reference sequence). CDR3 length: 15 residues. The CDR3 loop is CASTPGQGFWAEAFF. DNA of the CDR3: TGTGCCAGTACCCCGGGACAGGGGTTCTGGGCTGAAGCTTTCTTT.

The V and J genes are TRBV18 and TRBJ2-3, with TRBD2 as a possible D gene (5 bases). This CDR3 comprises 14 residues. V lost 3 bases and J lost 14, with 21 bases in between. Germline values: CDR1 KGHSH, CDR2 LQKENI. DNA of the CDR3: TGTGCCAGCTCACCGACCGAACTAGTTCCGCCGGGGTATTTT. Translating gives CASSPTELVPPGYF.

The DNA for the CDR3 is TGTGCCAGCAGCCACGCTAGCCGAGGGAGTGATGGCTACACCTTC. Translation: CASSHASRGSDGYTF. The J gene is TRBJ1-2, the V gene TRBV4-2; D gene ambiguous. From germline, CDR1 is LGHNA and CDR2 YNFKEQ. Trimming took 3 bases from V and 6 from J, leaving 17 bases between them. CDR3 size: 15 residues.

A few counts support this clone. The chain is built from TRBV6-5 and TRBJ2-7, with 7 bases aligning to TRBD1. V trimming: 2 bases; J trimming: 6 bases; junction bases outside the gene matches: 10. Germline V gives CDR1 MNHEY, CDR2 SVGAGI. This CDR3 is 15 amino acids long. In nucleotides, the CDR3 is TGTGCCAGCAGTTACGAGGCAGGGGGTCCTAGCGAGCAGTACTTC. Translation gives CASSYEAGGPSEQYF.

The rearrangement uses TRBV27 and TRBJ1-2, with 8 positions matching TRBD1. Germline loops: CDR1 MNHEY, CDR2 SMNVEV (reference sequence). CDR3 length: 15 amino acids. V shed 4 bases, J shed 6 bases, and the junction held 10 bases outside the gene matches. CDR3 region: CASSYGQGSFHGYTF. The CDR3 DNA follows: TGTGCCAGCAGTTACGGACAGGGAAGTTTTCATGGCTACACCTTC.

The V call is TRBV2, the J call TRBJ2-1; the D gene is possibly TRBD1 (5 bases). The V and J ends lost 3 bases and 4 bases respectively, with 10 bases between them. The CDR3 totals 14 residues. Germline lookup yields CDR1 SNHLY and CDR2 FYNNEI. The CDR3 DNA is TGTGCCAGCAGTGAGGCAGGGTCGTACAATGAGCAGTTCTTC. Amino acid sequence: CASSEAGSYNEQFF.

The genes are TRBV6-5 and TRBJ1-1, with 7 bases lining up with TRBD1. The CDR3 spans 14 residues. V shed 8 bases and J 3 bases; nucleotides not matched to a gene: 9. Germline V gene data show CDR1 as MNHEY and CDR2 as SVGAGI. The CDR3 DNA is TGTGCCAGCTACAAGACAGGGAGGTACACTGAAGCTTTCTTT. It is translated as CASYKTGRYTEAFF.

This clone was recorded a few times. V gene TRBV5-8 combines with J gene TRBJ2-1; 12 nucleotides match TRBD1. V gave up 3 bases and J gave up 8 bases; unmatched junction bases: 6. The CDR3 runs to 15 residues. Germline CDR1 is SGHTS and CDR2 is YDEGEE. DNA for the CDR3: TGTGCCAGCAGCTCAGGGACAGGGGGCCCCGATGAGCAGTTCTTC. It codes for CASSSGTGGPDEQFF.

The CDR3 nucleotides are TGTGCCAGTAGTGAGCTACGCTCGGGCAATGAGCAGTTCTTC. This translates into CASSELRSGNEQFF. This chain uses TRBV19 with TRBJ2-1; D not resolved. With 5 bases removed from V and 6 bases from J, the gap between germline ends came to 14 bases. In germline, CDR1 is LNHDA, CDR2 SQIVND (reference sequence). The CDR3 runs to 14 residues.

The chain uses TRBV14 and TRBJ2-7, with D hard to call. The germline V gene has CDR1 SGHDN and CDR2 FVKESK. V was cut by 0 bases and J by 6 bases, with 3 bases left in between. The CDR3 is 11 amino acids. The CDR3 DNA is TGTGCCAGCAGCCAAGAGGCCGAGCAGTACTTC. This encodes CASSQEAEQYF.

The chain joins TRBV10-2 to TRBJ2-3; D not resolved. The CDR3 runs 12 residues. From germline, CDR1 is WSHSY and CDR2 SAAADI. Trimming removed 7 bases at V and 0 bases at J, with 5 bases between. The CDR3 bases are TGCGCCAGCATGAGGAGCACAGATACGCAGTATTTT. Its translation: CASMRSTDTQYF.

This sequence joins TRBV2 and TRBJ1-2; 7 bases map to TRBD1. The CDR3 loop spans 14 amino acids. The germline CDR1 and CDR2 sequences are SNHLY and FYNNEI. The V gene end was trimmed by 6 bases and the J gene end by 1 base; junction bases not matched to a gene: 5. The DNA of the CDR3 is TGTGCCAGCAGCCCTACAGGGGATAACTATGGCTACACCTTC. Encoded protein: CASSPTGDNYGYTF.

The CDR3 DNA reads TGTGCCAGCAGCTTAGTGCCGGGGGGTAGAGAGACCCAGTACTTC. It yields the protein CASSLVPGGRETQYF. V is TRBV11-2 and J is TRBJ2-5; 7 bases agree with TRBD2. The ends lost 1 base at V and 4 bases at J; junction bases unmatched: 6. Germline-derived CDR1 and CDR2 are SGHAT and FQNNGV. This CDR3 is built from 15 residues.

The J gene is TRBJ2-2, the V gene TRBV7-2; tentatively, D is TRBD1 (5 bases). Trimming took 2 bases from V and 1 from J, leaving 8 bases between them. The germline CDR1 and CDR2 sequences are SGHTA and FQGNSA. The CDR3 consists of 15 residues. DNA for the CDR3: TGTGCCAGCAGCTTATCAGGGCGGAACACCGGGGAGCTGTTTTTT. Amino acid sequence: CASSLSGRNTGELFF.

There are a few counts of this clone. This chain joins TRBV9 and TRBJ2-7; D ambiguous. The V gene lost 4 bases and the J gene lost 2 bases, with 13 bases spanning the gap. Per the germline V gene, CDR1 is SGDLS and CDR2 is YYNGEE. The CDR3 is 14 residues long. The CDR3: CASSPYSTPYEQYF. DNA of the CDR3: TGTGCCAGCAGCCCTTACAGCACCCCCTACGAGCAGTACTTC.

CDR3 nucleotide sequence: TGTGCCAGCAGCCAGAGGACAGGGGGCACAGATACGCAGTATTTT. Its protein is CASSQRTGGTDTQYF. The chain uses TRBV14 and TRBJ2-3; 9 nucleotides match TRBD1. Germline CDR1 SGHDN, CDR2 FVKESK. The CDR3 length is 15 residues. The V gene end was trimmed by 3 bases and the J gene end by 1 base; junction bases not matched to a gene: 2. Supplemented by reference TRBV14 and TRBJ2-3, the full variable domain reads EAGVTQFPSHSVIEKGQTVTLRCDPISGHDNLYWYRRVMGKEIKFLLHFVKESKQDESGMPNNRFLAERTGGTYSTLKVQPAELEDSGVYFCASSQRTGGTDTQYFGPGTRLTVL.

This clone was seen a handful of times. The V gene is TRBV7-2, the J gene TRBJ2-1; 10 nucleotides agree with TRBD1. The length of the CDR3 is 12 residues. After removal of 11 bases from V and 7 bases from J, the junction contained 5 bases not matched to a gene. Germline CDR1 is SGHTA and CDR2 is FQGNSA. This CDR3 reads CAAGQGLNEQFF. The CDR3 nucleotides are TGTGCCGCGGGACAGGGGTTGAATGAGCAGTTCTTC.

The chain has TRBV10-1 and TRBJ2-4; 8 bases are a match to TRBD1. Germline CDR1 reads WNHNN; CDR2 reads SYGVQD (reference sequence). With 5 bases clipped from V and 6 bases from J, the junction kept 12 bases outside the gene matches. The CDR3 contains 16 residues. CDR3 bases: TGCGCCAGCAGTCCAAGTCCCGGACAGGGAGGAAACATTCAGTACTTC. Amino acid sequence: CASSPSPGQGGNIQYF.

The J gene is TRBJ2-1, the V gene TRBV11-3; possible D gene TRBD2, 7 bases. The V gene lost 5 bases and the J gene lost 7 bases, with 12 bases spanning the gap. Germline V gene data show CDR1 as SGHNT and CDR2 as YENEEA. This CDR3 is 13 amino acids long. CDR3 sequence (DNA): TGTGCCAGCAGCAAGGGGGGGGTGAATGAGCAGTTCTTC. Translating gives CASSKGGVNEQFF.

V usage is TRBV27 and J usage is TRBJ2-2, with 12 bases fitting TRBD2. The CDR3 extends over 16 amino acids. Per the germline V gene, CDR1 is MNHEY and CDR2 is SMNVEV (reference sequence). Trimming removed 5 bases from V and 3 bases from J; junction bases left unmatched: 4. This CDR3 reads CASSLTSGGYTGELFF. The CDR3 bases are TGTGCCAGCAGTCTGACTAGCGGGGGCTACACCGGGGAGCTGTTTTTT.

The chain combines TRBV19 with TRBJ1-5; D is perhaps TRBD1 (6 bases). CDR3 length: 13 residues. Germline assignment: CDR1 LNHDA and CDR2 SQIVND (reference sequence). V was pared by 5 bases and J by 10 bases, with 15 bases between. The CDR3 sequence is CASSPRGSGPQHF. Written as DNA, the CDR3 is TGTGCCAGTAGTCCCAGGGGATCGGGCCCCCAGCATTTT.

The CDR3 sequence: CASRQSVGPNSPLHF. In nucleotides, the CDR3 is TGTGCCAGCAGACAATCAGTGGGGCCTAATTCACCCCTCCACTTT. The chain uses TRBV6-5 and TRBJ1-6, with D tentatively TRBD1 (5 bases). This CDR3 is built from 15 residues. Germline CDR1 is MNHEY and CDR2 is SVGAGI. The V end was cut by 6 bases, the J end by 6 bases, with 15 bases between.